Sequencing of this TCR beta chain was carried out in a study of T cells in Graves' hyperthyroidism and ophthalmopathy. Study-level background: Once the initial diagnosis was made, peripheral blood was obtained before any treatment.

Whole-study results and caveats: Most thyroid-expanded clonotypes above 0.001 were also found in blood.

Uncontrolled infection, other autoimmune disease, pregnancy or lactation excluded patients. Only a few counts were recorded for this clonotype. Antigen specificity is unknown. Amplified regions were TCR beta CDR3 sequences from RNA transcripts. Researchers ran a first-round RT-PCR on the TCR CDR3 using the HTBI primer set. TCRdb called the multiplex PCR reads again in MiXCR, with one record for every CDR3 protein. The sample lists 400,000 to 550,000 distinct CDR3 sequences; approximately 25% were seen once. Germline V gene sequence: CDR1 SNHLY, CDR2 FYNNEI. Trimming left V 0 bases short and J 5 bases short, with 10 bases between. This CDR3 is built from 14 residues.

The chain is built from TRBV2 and TRBJ2-5; D possibly corresponds to TRBD2 (5 bases). Input material: blood. The receptor's source is a woman in her twenties or thirties with Graves' ophthalmopathy. The CDR3, as DNA: TGTGCCAGCAGTGAAGCGCCAAGAGGGGAGACCCAGTACTTC. Protein product: CASSEAPRGETQYF. The variable domain in full, completed from reference TRBV2 and TRBJ2-5, reads EPEVTQTPSHQVTQMGQEVILRCVPISNHLYFYWYRQILGQKVEFLVSFYNNEISEKSEIFDDQFSVERPDGSNFTLKIRSTKLEDSAMYFCASSEAPRGETQYFGPGTRLLVL.